The 14 T cell receptor beta chains in this list originate from one sample, sequenced in a study of CD8 T cells in Susac syndrome. It was with random hexamers that roughly 0.5 to 1 ug RNA was reverse transcribed. TCRdb re-called the immunoSEQ multiplex PCR reads with MiXCR, one entry per CDR3 protein. The sample contains some 150,000 distinct CDR3 sequences, less than 95% of which appear only once. Sample: CD4+ T cells from PBMCs. The receptor source for this set is a human donor in good health.

The J gene is TRBJ2-1, the V gene TRBV5-1; D not certain. This CDR3 has 13 amino acids. The ends were cut back, 2 bases at V and 5 bases at J, with 8 bases in the middle. Germline CDR1 and CDR2: SGHRS and YFSETQ. Here the CDR3 DNA reads TGCGCCAGCAGCTTCGACGTCAACAATGAGCAGTTCTTC. Its translation: CASSFDVNNEQFF. Filled out from reference TRBV5-1 and TRBJ2-1, the complete variable domain reads KAGVTQTPRYLIKTRGQQVTLSCSPISGHRSVSWYQQTPGQGLQFLFEYFSETQRNKGNFPGRFSGRQFSNSRSEMNVSTLELGDSALYLCASSFDVNNEQFFGPGTRLTVL.

V usage is TRBV20-1 and J usage is TRBJ2-5; 8 bases fit TRBD1. Trimming removed 5 bases from V and 5 bases from J; junction bases left unmatched: 16. This CDR3 is built from 16 residues. Germline lookup yields CDR1 DFQATT and CDR2 SNEGSKA (reference sequence). CDR3 loop: CSAHSDGQGFGETQYF. DNA of the CDR3: TGCAGTGCTCACAGCGACGGACAGGGCTTTGGGGAGACCCAGTACTTC.

The chain carries TRBV9 and TRBJ2-2, with a weak D call TRBD2 (5 bases). The V end lost 3 bases, the J end lost 1 base, and 7 bases lay between the germline ends. The CDR3 length is 14 residues. The germline V gene has CDR1 SGDLS and CDR2 YYNGEE. CDR3 region: CASSERVNTGELFF. The DNA of the CDR3 is TGTGCCAGCAGCGAGAGGGTGAACACCGGGGAGCTGTTTTTT.

This clonotype was observed once. The chain has TRBV11-2 and TRBJ1-4, with TRBD1 matching 8 bases. The junction had 10 bases not matched to a gene; V was cut back by 5 bases and J by 8 bases. Germline V gene lookup returns CDR1 SGHAT and CDR2 FQNNGV. CDR3 length: 15 amino acids. The CDR3 nucleotides read TGTGCCAGCAGCAGACAGACAGGGGATTACGAAAAACTGTTTTTT. This gives the protein CASSRQTGDYEKLFF.

The V gene is TRBV10-3, the J gene TRBJ1-1, with D tentatively TRBD1 (6 bases). CDR1 is ENHRY, CDR2 SYGVKD, per germline. This CDR3 has 14 residues. V lost 0 bases to trimming and J lost 2 bases, with 7 bases between them. The CDR3 DNA sequence: TGTGCCATCAGTGAGTCGGGGGGCAACACTGAAGCTTTCTTT. Translated: CAISESGGNTEAFF.

The chain couples TRBV6-5 to TRBJ2-5; D unclear. This CDR3 is built from 13 residues. Deletions cut 2 bases from V and 5 bases from J, with 9 bases between. Germline CDR1 and CDR2: MNHEY and SVGAGI. The CDR3 region has the DNA TGTGCCAGCAGTTACGGGCAGGCGGAGACCCAGTACTTC. Its protein product is CASSYGQAETQYF.

This rearrangement joins TRBV3-1 to TRBJ2-7; D could derive from TRBD1 or TRBD2 (6 bases each). The V gene lost 5 bases and the J gene lost 1 base, with 12 bases spanning the gap. The CDR3 runs to 14 residues. The germline gives CDR1 LGHDT, CDR2 YNNKEL (reference sequence). Here the CDR3 DNA reads TGTGCCAGCAGCAGAGGAGGGGGATCCTACGAGCAGTACTTC. Translated, it gives CASSRGGGSYEQYF.

V usage is TRBV9 and J usage is TRBJ1-1, with 7 bases fitting TRBD1. CDR1 is SGDLS and CDR2 is YYNGEE in the germline V gene. The CDR3 is 12 amino acids. The V segment lost 5 bases and the J segment 12 bases; nucleotides outside the gene matches: 10. The CDR3 bases are TGTGCCAGCAGTATAGGGACAGCCGAGACTTTCTTT. It specifies CASSIGTAETFF.

V is TRBV7-9 and J is TRBJ2-3; unclear D gene. Deletions cut 4 bases from V and 6 bases from J, with 8 bases between. This CDR3 is built from 12 residues. The V gene's germline CDR1 is SEHNR and CDR2 FQNEAQ (reference sequence). The CDR3 nucleotides are TGTGCCAGCAGCTCCAGTGTGGATACGCAGTATTTT. Its protein is CASSSSVDTQYF.

This chain joins TRBV7-9 and TRBJ2-5; D is ambiguous. CDR3 length equals 12 residues. Germline lookup yields CDR1 SEHNR and CDR2 FQNEAQ (reference sequence). Trimming left V 6 bases short and J 3 bases short, with 8 bases between. The CDR3: CASRPLKETQYF. CDR3 bases: TGTGCCAGCAGACCGCTTAAAGAGACCCAGTACTTC. The variable domain in full, completed from reference TRBV7-9 and TRBJ2-5, reads DTGVSQNPRHKITKRGQNVTFRCDPISEHNRLYWYRQTLGQGPEFLTYFQNEAQLEKSRLLSDRFSAERPKGSFSTLEIQRTEQGDSAMYLCASRPLKETQYFGPGTRLLVL.

The genes are TRBV18 and TRBJ2-7; 7 bases line up with TRBD2. The CDR3 has 14 amino acids. Germline CDR1 KGHSH, CDR2 LQKENI. With V trimmed by 0 bases and J by 9 bases, 8 bases remained unmatched. The DNA of the CDR3 is TGTGCCAGCTCACCACCCTCGGGGGGTTCTGGGCAGTACTTC. Residues: CASSPPSGGSGQYF.

This chain joins TRBV5-1 and TRBJ2-5, with D possibly TRBD2 on 7 matching bases. Germline assignment: CDR1 SGHRS and CDR2 YFSETQ. The V and J ends lost 3 bases and 5 bases respectively, with 17 bases between them. This CDR3 has 15 amino acids. CDR3 sequence (DNA): TGCGCCAGCAGCTGGGCCGGGGGGCGGACCGAGACCCAGTACTTC. This encodes CASSWAGGRTETQYF.

The V and J genes are TRBV20-1 and TRBJ2-7, with 10 bases fitting TRBD1. CDR3 size: 13 residues. Losses at the gene ends were 6 bases for V and 3 bases for J; bases not matched to a gene: 5. CDR1 DFQATT and CDR2 SNEGSKA come from the germline V gene (reference sequence). Written as DNA, the CDR3 is TGCAGTGCCCAGACAGGGGGCGGCTACGAGCAGTACTTC. It encodes CSAQTGGGYEQYF.

The chain has TRBV6-1 and TRBJ2-3; D gene uncertain. Per the germline V gene, CDR1 is MNHNS and CDR2 is SASEGT. Trimming cost V 7 bases and J 0 bases, with 20 bases left between them. The CDR3 covers 17 residues. The CDR3 DNA sequence: TGTGCCAGCACCTACGGGCCTTCCCGTGTTAGCACAGATACGCAGTATTTT. Translating gives CASTYGPSRVSTDTQYF.